This T cell receptor beta chain is from a study of HIV-infected patients and healthy controls. This clonotype was found many times. Its matching antigen is unknown. Roughly three months, about 14 weeks, into antiretroviral therapy, follow-up blood was collected. No cell fractionation was done, so the repertoire covers all unsorted peripheral blood T cells. Regarding the study as a whole: During therapy, HIV-associated CDR3s fell significantly in frequency, while CMV-associated CDR3s did not change significantly. HIV-infected patients and controls differed significantly in mean usage of eight alpha and eight beta V genes. Healthy controls carried many MAIT alpha-chain CDR3s, while HIV+ repertoires had few.

Around 450 ng RNA was reverse transcribed with alpha and beta constant-region primers. Alpha and beta chain libraries were made separately by chain-specific third strand synthesis with multiplexing indices. The library had 12-nucleotide molecular identifiers formed by two random hexamers joined together. MiXCR was run by TCRdb on the 5' RACE reads, yielding one entry per CDR3 protein. The sample includes some 20,000 distinct CDR3 sequences, 8% to 10% of them seen just once. The V end lost 4 bases, the J end lost 5 bases, and 11 bases lay between the germline ends. CDR3 size: 13 residues. Per germline, CDR1 SGHAT and CDR2 FQNNGV.

The V gene is TRBV11-2, the J gene TRBJ1-1; no clear D gene. Here the sequenced sample was blood, taken during antiretroviral therapy. This TCR derives from an adult with HIV infection. CDR3 in amino acids: CASSSWGETEAFF. The CDR3 DNA reads as TGTGCCAGCAGCTCATGGGGAGAAACTGAAGCTTTCTTT.